This T cell receptor (beta chain) comes out of a study of CD8 T cells in Susac syndrome. Study results and caveats: The authors acknowledged that their TCR sequencing and HLA analysis involved a relatively small number of individuals.

CDR1 is SGHTA and CDR2 is FQGNSA in the germline V gene. The CDR3 runs to 15 residues. V shed 1 base and J shed 2 bases, with 10 bases lying between them. FACS enriched CD8+ TEMRA cells, while bulk CD8+ and CD4+ were negatively isolated. The authors reverse transcribed roughly 0.5 to 1 ug RNA with random hexamers. Amplification of TCR beta CDR3 spanned 54 Vbeta and 13 Jbeta via immunoSEQ multiplex PCR. TCRdb ran MiXCR on the immunoSEQ multiplex PCR reads and lists one entry per CDR3 protein. The sample carries roughly 190,000 distinct CDR3 sequences, 80% to 95% recorded once. A remark on this clonotype: The antigen is not known.

This receptor was obtained from a human donor in good health. The sequencing sample was made of CD4+ T cells from PBMCs. The V call is TRBV7-2, the J call TRBJ2-3; D might be TRBD1 (5 bases). In nucleotides, the CDR3 is TGTGCCAGCAGCTTAGTGGGGCCAAACACAGATACGCAGTATTTT. This sequence encodes CASSLVGPNTDTQYF.